The 25 T cell receptor beta chains in this list originate from one sample, sequenced in a study of T-cell reconstitution after alpha-beta-depleted transplantation in children. Unique molecular identifiers were incorporated into the prepared TCRbeta library. From the PCR reads, TCRdb called clonotypes with MiXCR, one entry per CDR3 protein. This sample has approximately 230,000 distinct CDR3 sequences, with approximately 24% found just once. The sample was PBMCs, mostly from graft donor cells, taken 360 days after TCRalphabeta/CD19-depleted stem cell transplant. The receptors stem from a female patient aged 2-9 years who had a stem cell transplant for congenital amegakaryocytic thrombocytopenia, so the T cells may come from the graft donor.

This clonotype was seen a handful of times. The V gene is TRBV20-1, the J gene TRBJ1-1; the D gene is possibly TRBD1 (6 bases). The germline CDR1 and CDR2 sequences are DFQATT and SNEGSKA (reference sequence). V lost 6 bases and J 2 bases, leaving 13 bases between the germline ends. The length of the CDR3 is 13 residues. CDR3 in DNA: TGCAGTGCCTTTCGGACAGCCAACACTGAAGCTTTCTTT. It encodes CSAFRTANTEAFF.

This clonotype was seen ten or more times. The chain employs TRBV2 and TRBJ2-1; D unclear. The V end was cut by 6 bases, the J end by 6 bases, with 3 bases between. This CDR3 is built from 10 residues. Germline CDR1 reads SNHLY; CDR2 reads FYNNEI. The CDR3 here is CASRGNEQFF. CDR3 nucleotides: TGTGCCAGCAGGGGCAATGAGCAGTTCTTC.

The chain employs TRBV6-1 and TRBJ1-1, with a possible D match to TRBD1 (6 bases). Trimming cost V 4 bases and J 1 base, with 13 bases left between them. The germline CDR1 and CDR2 sequences are MNHNS and SASEGT. The CDR3 is 15 residues long. Here the CDR3 DNA reads TGTGCCAGCAGTGTGGTTCAGGGGCAGAACACTGAAGCTTTCTTT. This gives the protein CASSVVQGQNTEAFF.

This sequence joins TRBV7-9 and TRBJ2-3; 7 nucleotides line up with TRBD1. The length of the CDR3 is 14 residues. Germline CDR1 is SEHNR and CDR2 is FQNEAQ (reference sequence). Trimming cost V 5 bases and J 10 bases; bases outside gene matches: 12. This CDR3 reads CASSRTGVSVPQYF. Written as DNA, the CDR3 is TGTGCCAGCAGCCGGACAGGTGTATCTGTGCCGCAGTATTTT.

The genes are TRBV9 and TRBJ2-3; D is undetermined. Trimming removed 2 bases at V and 6 bases at J, with 10 bases between. Per germline, CDR1 SGDLS and CDR2 YYNGEE. The CDR3 is 13 amino acids. CDR3: CASSVPEADTQYF. CDR3 nucleotides: TGTGCCAGCAGCGTTCCAGAGGCGGATACGCAGTATTTT.

This clonotype occurred a few times. This chain joins TRBV20-1 and TRBJ2-2; TRBD1 might be the D (5 bases). Trimming removed 6 bases from V and 6 bases from J, with 17 bases in between. This CDR3 has 14 amino acids. Germline V gene sequence: CDR1 DFQATT, CDR2 SNEGSKA (reference sequence). The CDR3 loop is CSARTLEGAGELFF. CDR3 in DNA: TGCAGTGCCAGGACCTTGGAAGGGGCCGGGGAGCTGTTTTTT.

The DNA of the CDR3 is TGTGCCAGCAGCATGGAGGGGAGAGATACGCAGTATTTT. This encodes CASSMEGRDTQYF. The V and J genes are TRBV7-9 and TRBJ2-3, with D maybe TRBD2 (6 bases). V lost 5 bases, J lost 5 bases, and 11 bases lay in between. Germline CDR1 SEHNR, CDR2 FQNEAQ (reference sequence). This CDR3 is built from 13 residues.

The chain is built from TRBV5-1 and TRBJ2-3; D not resolved. CDR1 and CDR2 from the germline V gene are SGHRS and YFSETQ. Between the trimmed V and J ends, which lost 0 bases and 5 bases, there was a span of 7 bases. The CDR3 length is 13 residues. The CDR3 sequence: CASSLDTLDTQYF. In DNA form, the CDR3 reads TGCGCCAGCAGCTTGGATACGCTAGATACGCAGTATTTT.

This clonotype was seen repeatedly, ten times or more. The rearrangement links TRBV5-1 to TRBJ2-2, with a possible D match to TRBD2 (5 bases). The V and J ends lost 5 bases and 1 base respectively, with 12 bases between them. CDR1 and CDR2 from the germline V gene are SGHRS and YFSETQ. The CDR3 extends over 15 amino acids. The CDR3 is CASREGSLNTGELFF. CDR3 nucleotides: TGCGCCAGCAGAGAGGGCAGTTTGAACACCGGGGAGCTGTTTTTT.

J is TRBJ2-1 and V is TRBV28; no firm D call. The V gene's germline CDR1 is MDHEN and CDR2 SYDVKM. Trimming removed 2 bases from V and 1 base from J, with 12 bases in between. The CDR3 spans 16 residues. CDR3 sequence (DNA): TGTGCCAGCAGTTTAGGTTCTTTCGCTTCCTACAATGAGCAGTTCTTC. As protein: CASSLGSFASYNEQFF.

A few counts support this clonotype. The chain joins TRBV5-1 to TRBJ2-6; TRBD2 matches 11 bases. V was pared by 3 bases and J by 5 bases, with 10 bases of the junction left unmatched. Germline V gives CDR1 SGHRS, CDR2 YFSETQ. CDR3 length equals 18 residues. The DNA of the CDR3 is TGCGCCAGCAGCTCACATGGGACTAGCGGTCGTCGGGCCAACGTCCTGACTTTC. It is translated as CASSSHGTSGRRANVLTF.

The chain employs TRBV6-1 and TRBJ2-3; 12 bases are shared with TRBD2. Trimming at V came to 4 bases and at J to 2 bases, leaving 10 bases not matched to a gene. The CDR3 consists of 18 residues. Germline V lookup: CDR1 MNHNS, CDR2 SASEGT. CDR3 loop: CASSVWTSGVTYTDTQYF. CDR3 coding DNA: TGTGCCAGCAGTGTTTGGACTAGCGGGGTAACCTACACAGATACGCAGTATTTT.

This chain connects TRBV20-1 to TRBJ2-4, with 16 bases matching TRBD2. Germline lookup yields CDR1 DFQATT and CDR2 SNEGSKA (reference sequence). V was clipped by 5 bases and J by 8 bases; unmatched bases: 9. The CDR3 runs to 16 residues. Here the CDR3 DNA reads TGCAGTGCTTGCGGGACTAGCGGGGGGGCGATCGACATTCAGTACTTC. This codes for CSACGTSGGAIDIQYF.

The rearrangement links TRBV28 to TRBJ2-7; 7 bases align to TRBD1. This CDR3 has 16 residues. Germline CDR1 MDHEN, CDR2 SYDVKM. With V trimmed by 3 bases and J by 0 bases, 8 bases remained unmatched. The CDR3 sequence: CASSFSGQYHSYEQYF. CDR3 in DNA: TGTGCCAGCAGTTTTTCGGGACAGTATCACTCCTACGAGCAGTACTTC.

This clonotype was seen more than once but under ten times. The gene calls are TRBV12-3 or TRBV12-4 and TRBJ2-5; TRBD2 aligns across 13 bases. V trimming: 4 bases; J trimming: 5 bases; junction bases outside the gene matches: 7. This CDR3 region has 16 residues. The CDR3 sequence is CASSSGLAGVDETQYF. CDR3 DNA: TGTGCCAGCAGTTCAGGACTAGCGGGAGTTGATGAGACCCAGTACTTC.

This clonotype was found once. The J gene is TRBJ1-1, the V gene TRBV4-2; D gene ambiguous. The germline V gene encodes CDR1 LGHNA and CDR2 YNFKEQ. The CDR3 is made up of 14 amino acids. V was pared by 1 base and J by 5 bases, with 11 bases between. The CDR3 DNA sequence: TGTGCCAGCAGCCAAGCTGCTAAGTGGACTGAAGCTTTCTTT. Its protein is CASSQAAKWTEAFF.

This clonotype was seen just once. DNA of the CDR3: TGTGCCAGCTCAGCGACAGGGACTGAAGCTTTCTTT. Translation gives CASSATGTEAFF. The V gene is TRBV18, the J gene TRBJ1-1, with TRBD1 identical over 7 bases. V dropped 5 bases and J dropped 5; count of bases not matched to a gene: 2. This CDR3 comprises 12 residues. CDR1 KGHSH and CDR2 LQKENI come from the germline V gene.

Worth noting for this clonotype: This may be a read error: a much more frequent sequence differs by one nucleotide. This chain connects TRBV7-8 to TRBJ2-3; D is unresolved. The germline CDR1 and CDR2 sequences are SGHVS and FQNEAQ. The CDR3 loop spans 16 amino acids. Trimming cost V 4 bases and J 5 bases, with 19 bases left between them. CDR3 residues: CASSSLPRWQIDTQYF. The CDR3 nucleotides are TGTGCCAGCAGCTCGCTTCCTAGGTGGCAGATAGATACGCAGTATTTT.

The chain uses TRBV6-1 and TRBJ2-5, with D hard to call. The germline V gene has CDR1 MNHNS and CDR2 SASEGT. This CDR3 is 15 amino acids long. V lost 6 bases and J 1 base, leaving 15 bases between the germline ends. The CDR3 sequence: CASSPTTATQETQYF. The CDR3, as DNA: TGTGCCAGCAGCCCAACGACGGCGACCCAAGAGACCCAGTACTTC.

The V gene is TRBV29-1, the J gene TRBJ1-3; D is undetermined. V was trimmed by 4 bases and J by 0 bases, leaving 4 bases between them. The CDR3 runs 12 residues. Looked up from germline, CDR1 is SQVTM and CDR2 is ANQGSEA. For the CDR3, the DNA is TGCAGCGTTGGGGTCTCTGGAAACACCATATATTTT. Protein sequence: CSVGVSGNTIYF.

The rearrangement joins TRBV20-1 to TRBJ1-5; D is unclear. This CDR3 has 14 residues. Germline-derived CDR1 and CDR2 are DFQATT and SNEGSKA (reference sequence). Trimming cost V 3 bases and J 5 bases, with 14 bases left between them. The CDR3 sequence is CSARQFPWYQPQHF. CDR3 in DNA: TGCAGTGCTAGGCAGTTCCCCTGGTATCAGCCCCAGCATTTT.

This clonotype appeared a few times. The chain links TRBV3-1 to TRBJ2-7; D perhaps matches TRBD1 (6 bases). The CDR3 length is 13 residues. CDR1 is LGHDT and CDR2 is YNNKEL in the germline V gene (reference sequence). V lost 4 bases and J lost 6, with 13 bases in between. CDR3 amino acids: CASSLQQGLEQYF. The CDR3 DNA follows: TGTGCCAGCAGCCTCCAACAGGGTCTCGAGCAGTACTTC.

The table lists this clonotype with a count of one. The V gene is TRBV3-1, the J gene TRBJ1-1, with D possibly being TRBD1 (5 bases). The CDR3 sequence is 14 residues long. CDR1 is LGHDT and CDR2 is YNNKEL in the germline V gene (reference sequence). V lost 0 bases, J lost 11 bases, and 16 bases lay in between. The CDR3 protein is CASSQDSRDGLAFF. The CDR3 DNA reads as TGTGCCAGCAGCCAAGATAGTCGGGACGGTTTGGCTTTCTTT.

V and J are TRBV3-1 and TRBJ1-5; D is unclear. The germline V gene has CDR1 LGHDT and CDR2 YNNKEL (reference sequence). Trimming pared 5 bases from V and 0 bases from J, leaving 11 bases between. CDR3 length: 15 amino acids. The CDR3 region has the DNA TGTGCCAGCAGCGCCGGTGGTTATAGCAATCAGCCCCAGCATTTT. As protein: CASSAGGYSNQPQHF.

This clonotype has only one observation. A read error may produce the germline difference seen at one junction end. J is TRBJ2-5 and V is TRBV12-3 or TRBV12-4, with no clear D. The CDR3 is 14 residues long. The CDR3 is CASSFVGHEETQSF. As DNA, the CDR3 is TGTGCCAGCAGCTTCGTAGGGCACGAAGAGACCCAGTCCTTC.